The TCR beta chain described here comes from a study of chemoradiotherapy in HPV16-positive cancers. Study in general: Functional T-cell assays on a couple of HPV16-positive patients' cells defined candidate HPV-specific clones and common TCR motifs. Broader study findings: Better recurrence-free survival went with HPV-responsive T-cell expansion in HPV16-positive patients. Non-HPV-specific T cells did not expand in tumors during treatment, whereas candidate HPV-specific clones and E7-related motifs did.

Unmatched junction bases numbered 9, after V lost 5 bases and J lost 5 bases. CDR3 length: 16 amino acids. Germline CDR1 SEHNR, CDR2 FQNEAQ (reference sequence). Over chemoradiotherapy, repertoires were sampled more than once. Repertoires were generated with immunoSEQ multiplex PCR, while TCRdb's copy carries only in-frame clones and drops some. In the table there are about 12,000 clones, 85% to 90% of which are singletons. Comment on this clone: Its cognate antigen is unknown.

Sequencing used blood, obtained from a patient who underwent chemoradiotherapy. The TCR originated in a human donor with HPV-associated anogenital cancer. V gene TRBV7-9 combines with J gene TRBJ1-6; 7 bases are shared with TRBD1. CDR3 nucleotides: TGTGCCAGCAGCGCAGCGGGACAGCGACATAATTCACCCCTCCACTTT. Its protein is CASSAAGQRHNSPLHF.